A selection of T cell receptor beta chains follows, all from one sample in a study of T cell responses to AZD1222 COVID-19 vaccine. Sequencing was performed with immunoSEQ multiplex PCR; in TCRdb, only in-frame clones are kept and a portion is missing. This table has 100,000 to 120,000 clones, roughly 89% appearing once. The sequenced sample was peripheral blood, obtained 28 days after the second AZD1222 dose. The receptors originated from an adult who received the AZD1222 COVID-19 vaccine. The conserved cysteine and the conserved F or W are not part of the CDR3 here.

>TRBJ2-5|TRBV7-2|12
ASSLALRGETQY
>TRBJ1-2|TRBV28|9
ASSPLDGYT
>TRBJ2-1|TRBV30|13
AWREGGRVFNEQF
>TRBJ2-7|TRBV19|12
ASSTLSGSPEQY
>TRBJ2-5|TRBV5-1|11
ASSLTHQETQY
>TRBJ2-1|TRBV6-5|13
ASARSDSSYNEQF
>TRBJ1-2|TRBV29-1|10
SVRQGDYGYT
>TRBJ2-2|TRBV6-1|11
ASSEGGGGELF
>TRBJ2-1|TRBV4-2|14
ASSLRGAGEWNEQF
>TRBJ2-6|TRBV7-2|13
ASSAMISGANVLT
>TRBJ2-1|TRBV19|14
ASSIGHSGRLREQF
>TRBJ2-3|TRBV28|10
ASSLLTDTQY
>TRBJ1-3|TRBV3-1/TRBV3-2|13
ASSQAGTGGNTIY
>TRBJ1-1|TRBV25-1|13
ASRGLGRGSTEAF
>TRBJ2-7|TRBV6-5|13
ASTLGQSSSYEQY
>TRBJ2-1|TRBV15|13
ATRKGREGYNEQF
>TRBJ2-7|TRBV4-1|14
ASSQEASGPSYEQY
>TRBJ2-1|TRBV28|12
ASTPRAYYNEQF
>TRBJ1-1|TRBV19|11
ASSMQAEAEAF
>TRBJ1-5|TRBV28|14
ASSSRTGPSNQPQH
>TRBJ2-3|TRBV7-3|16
ASSLLSTSGRSTDTQY
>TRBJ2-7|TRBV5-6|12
ASSLLRQGREQY
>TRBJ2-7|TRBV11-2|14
ASSLVASGIPYEQY
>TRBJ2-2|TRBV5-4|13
ASSSSGSYAGELF
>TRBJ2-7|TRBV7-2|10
ASSLWGSEQY
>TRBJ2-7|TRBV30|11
AWTSGLAIEQY
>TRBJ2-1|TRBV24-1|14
ATSTGWRGNGNEQF
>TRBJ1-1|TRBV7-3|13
ASSLSWTGNTEAF
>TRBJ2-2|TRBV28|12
ASRSRTRSGELF
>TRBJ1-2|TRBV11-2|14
ASSRPSGSGEGGYT
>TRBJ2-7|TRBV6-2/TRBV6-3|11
ASSRDRLYEQY
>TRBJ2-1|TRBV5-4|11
ASSRDRVNEQF
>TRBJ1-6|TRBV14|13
ASSQWGAVNSPLH
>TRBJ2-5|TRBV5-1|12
ASSLLGTQETQY
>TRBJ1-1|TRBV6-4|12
ADPLRGGNTEAF
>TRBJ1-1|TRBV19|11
ASSIGPNTEAF
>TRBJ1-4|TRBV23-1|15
ASDQTGKTATNEKLF
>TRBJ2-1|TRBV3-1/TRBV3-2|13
ASSLTGDSYNEQF
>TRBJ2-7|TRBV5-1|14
ASSYTAWDRDYEQY
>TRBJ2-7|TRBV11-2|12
ASSLGFQAREQY
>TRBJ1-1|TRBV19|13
ASSTGATRGTEAF
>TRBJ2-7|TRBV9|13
ASSVRQGEVDEQY
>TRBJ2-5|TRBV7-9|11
ASRGIGGETQY
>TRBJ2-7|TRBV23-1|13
ASSQSGRWLCEQY
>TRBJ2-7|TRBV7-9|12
ASSSGLLRYEQY
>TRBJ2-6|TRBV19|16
ASSTRRQGGSGANVLT
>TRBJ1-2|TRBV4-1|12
ASSQGPGLKGYT
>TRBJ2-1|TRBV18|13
ASSSGGSSYNEQF
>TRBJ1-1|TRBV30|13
AWSAITQMNTEAF
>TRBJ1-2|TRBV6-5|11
ASSYSPRNGYT
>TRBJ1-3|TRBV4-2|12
ASSQDRGGNTIY
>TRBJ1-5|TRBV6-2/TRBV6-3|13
ASSYSAMGSEPQH
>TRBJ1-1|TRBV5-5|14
ASSLRQGLLITEAF
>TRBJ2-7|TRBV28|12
ASSPGTQPNEQY
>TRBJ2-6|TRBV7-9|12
ASGGWRALNVLT
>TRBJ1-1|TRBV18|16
ASSPFYTGGGSNTEAF
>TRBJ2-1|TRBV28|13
ASSQADSTGNEQF